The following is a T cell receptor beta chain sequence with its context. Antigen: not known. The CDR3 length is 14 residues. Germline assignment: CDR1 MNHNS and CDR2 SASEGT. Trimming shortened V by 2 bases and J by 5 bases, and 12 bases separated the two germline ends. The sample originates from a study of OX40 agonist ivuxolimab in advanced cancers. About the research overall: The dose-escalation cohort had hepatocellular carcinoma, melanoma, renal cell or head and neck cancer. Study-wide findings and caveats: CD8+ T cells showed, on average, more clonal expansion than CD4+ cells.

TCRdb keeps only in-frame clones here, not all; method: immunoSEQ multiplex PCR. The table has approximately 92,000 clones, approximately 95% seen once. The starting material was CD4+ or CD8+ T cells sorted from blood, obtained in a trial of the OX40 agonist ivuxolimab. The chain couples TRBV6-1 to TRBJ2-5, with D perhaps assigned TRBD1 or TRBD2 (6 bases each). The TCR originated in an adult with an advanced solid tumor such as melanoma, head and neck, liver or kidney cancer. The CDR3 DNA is TGTGCCAGCAGTGAATATGGGGGGCTCGAGACCCAGTACTTC. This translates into CASSEYGGLETQYF.